Described below is a single T cell receptor beta chain sequence and its context. CDR3 length: 17 residues. Unmatched junction bases numbered 4, after V lost 1 base and J lost 2 bases. Germline V gene data show CDR1 as SGHVS and CDR2 as FQNEAQ. The data were produced by immunoSEQ multiplex PCR, yet TCRdb's version contains in-frame clones alone and is incomplete. The sample yields fewer than 110,000 clones, about nine tenths seen once. The data were taken from a study of blood T cell repertoires in COVID-19. Sequencing was carried out using peripheral blood. The receptor comes from a man over 45 with acute or convalescent COVID-19. This chain connects TRBV7-8 to TRBJ2-3; 12 nucleotides line up with TRBD2. CDR3 sequence reads: CASSLGLAGASTDTQYF. The CDR3 region has the DNA TGTGCCAGCAGCTTAGGACTAGCGGGGGCCTCCACAGATACGCAGTATTTT.